A single sample gave rise to the 18 T cell receptor beta chains below, sequenced in a study of identical twins. Each CDR3 protein is one row after TCRdb ran MiXCR on the 5' RACE reads. The table records more than 600,000 distinct CDR3 sequences, 15% to 20% of them present only once. The sample also formed part of further work on T cells expressing NK-cell markers.

Sequencing was carried out using PBMCs. These receptors were collected from a woman aged 18-35 years in good health.

A few counts support this clonotype. This rearrangement joins TRBV5-1 to TRBJ2-1; 9 bases agree with TRBD2. Germline V gene data show CDR1 as SGHRS and CDR2 as YFSETQ. This CDR3 contains 16 residues. The J segment lost 6 bases and the V segment lost 0 bases, leaving 7 bases of the junction unmatched. The CDR3 loop reads CASSLVSGGPSNEQFF. The CDR3 DNA reads as TGCGCCAGCAGCTTGGTGAGCGGGGGGCCCTCCAATGAGCAGTTCTTC. Based on the CDR3 plus reference TRBV5-1 and TRBJ2-1, the full variable domain is KAGVTQTPRYLIKTRGQQVTLSCSPISGHRSVSWYQQTPGQGLQFLFEYFSETQRNKGNFPGRFSGRQFSNSRSEMNVSTLELGDSALYLCASSLVSGGPSNEQFFGPGTRLTVL.

This clonotype has more than one count but fewer than ten. The chain couples TRBV12-3 or TRBV12-4 to TRBJ2-2; 12 nucleotides line up with TRBD1. Unmatched junction bases numbered 4, after V lost 3 bases and J lost 5 bases. The CDR3 covers 16 residues. In nucleotides, the CDR3 is TGTGCCAGCAGTTTTGGGACAGGGGGCAGAACCGGGGAGCTGTTTTTT. Translated: CASSFGTGGRTGELFF.

This clonotype was counted only a few times. The chain carries TRBV11-3 and TRBJ1-1; 9 bases map to TRBD1. Per the germline V gene, CDR1 is SGHNT and CDR2 is YENEEA. Unmatched junction bases numbered 6, after V lost 1 base and J lost 12 bases. CDR3 length: 13 amino acids. As DNA, the CDR3 is TGTGCCAGCAGCTTAGGGGGACAGGGTGGGACTTTCTTT. It is translated as CASSLGGQGGTFF.

In its sample, this clonotype was seen a few times. The V call is TRBV29-1, the J call TRBJ2-1; D may be TRBD1 or TRBD2 (5 bases each). Deletions cut 1 base from V and 4 bases from J, with 14 bases between. This CDR3 comprises 15 residues. The germline V gene encodes CDR1 SQVTM and CDR2 ANQGSEA. The CDR3 nucleotides read TGCAGCGTTGAAGCCGGGACGCAGACTTACAATGAGCAGTTCTTC. It codes for CSVEAGTQTYNEQFF.

V usage is TRBV9 and J usage is TRBJ1-2; maybe TRBD1 (5 bases). Trimming removed 0 bases from V and 0 bases from J, with 9 bases in between. The length of the CDR3 is 15 residues. CDR1 SGDLS and CDR2 YYNGEE come from the germline V gene. DNA for the CDR3: TGTGCCAGCAGCGTAGGACAGACAGCTAACTATGGCTACACCTTC. It encodes CASSVGQTANYGYTF.

The chain has TRBV20-1 and TRBJ2-2; possibly TRBD2 for D (6 bases). Germline CDR1 reads DFQATT; CDR2 reads SNEGSKA (reference sequence). With 3 bases removed from V and 2 bases from J, the gap between germline ends came to 13 bases. This CDR3 region has 15 residues. The CDR3 sequence: CSARVAGLNTGELFF. The CDR3 DNA reads as TGCAGTGCTAGGGTTGCGGGGCTAAACACCGGGGAGCTGTTTTTT.

This clonotype was counted a few times. The V call is TRBV20-1, the J call TRBJ2-3, with D hard to call. The CDR3 length is 14 residues. Trimming removed 0 bases from V and 3 bases from J, with 10 bases in between. Per the germline V gene, CDR1 is DFQATT and CDR2 is SNEGSKA (reference sequence). CDR3 in DNA: TGCAGTGCTAGAGATCTTTTTTGGACAGATACGCAGTATTTT. This encodes CSARDLFWTDTQYF.

This sequence joins TRBV12-3 or TRBV12-4 and TRBJ1-5; D gene unclear. Trimming took 5 bases from V and 4 from J, leaving 9 bases between them. The length of the CDR3 is 13 residues. The CDR3 loop reads CASSKTQNQPQHF. DNA of the CDR3: TGTGCCAGCAGTAAAACTCAGAATCAGCCCCAGCATTTT.

The genes are TRBV7-9 and TRBJ2-3; perhaps TRBD2 as D (5 bases). Germline loops: CDR1 SEHNR, CDR2 FQNEAQ (reference sequence). V shed 6 bases and J shed 9 bases, with 16 bases lying between them. The CDR3 is made up of 13 amino acids. DNA of the CDR3: TGTGCCAGCAGTCGAGAGGGAAGGAAGACGCAGTATTTT. Translation gives CASSREGRKTQYF.

This clonotype was seen only a few times. The chain combines TRBV10-3 with TRBJ2-5; no clear D gene. Germline-derived CDR1 and CDR2 are ENHRY and SYGVKD. V was shortened by 6 bases and J by 2 bases, with 10 bases between the two germline ends. The CDR3 extends over 13 amino acids. CDR3 in DNA: TGTGCCATCAGCGGTACAGATCAAGAGACCCAGTACTTC. It is translated as CAISGTDQETQYF.

This clonotype has a handful of counts. The genes are TRBV5-4 and TRBJ2-7, with a tentative D call TRBD2 (5 bases). Trimming took 4 bases from V and 2 from J, leaving 16 bases between them. The CDR3 consists of 15 residues. Per the germline V gene, CDR1 is SGHNT and CDR2 is YYREEE (reference sequence). The CDR3: CASSGGWGIPYEQYF. CDR3 coding DNA: TGTGCCAGCAGCGGCGGGTGGGGAATCCCCTACGAGCAGTACTTC.

Details on this clonotype: At one end the junction does not follow the germline gene, possibly because of a read error. This chain uses TRBV18 with TRBJ2-3; no clear D gene. The germline V gene encodes CDR1 KGHSH and CDR2 LQKENI. This CDR3 spans 15 amino acids. CDR3 in amino acids: CASSPPRPVADTQYF. DNA of the CDR3: TGTGCTAGCTCACCACCTAGACCTGTCGCAGATACGCAGTATTTT.

This clonotype was recorded many times. This chain joins TRBV7-9 and TRBJ2-7, with TRBD2 matching over 10 bases. The germline V gene encodes CDR1 SEHNR and CDR2 FQNEAQ (reference sequence). The CDR3 is 13 residues long. Germline trimming cut 3 bases from V and 5 bases from J; bases unmatched to any gene: 1. The CDR3 reads CASSLLAGDEQYF. As DNA, the CDR3 is TGTGCCAGCAGCTTGCTAGCGGGAGACGAGCAGTACTTC.

This clonotype was found a few times. The gene calls are TRBV6-1 and TRBJ2-7; 8 nucleotides match TRBD2. Germline V gene data show CDR1 as MNHNS and CDR2 as SASEGT. The CDR3 has 13 amino acids. The V gene end was trimmed by 9 bases and the J gene end by 0 bases; junction bases not matched to a gene: 4. CDR3 nucleotide sequence: TGTGCCAGTGCCAGCGGGAGCTCCTACGAGCAGTACTTC. It is translated as CASASGSSYEQYF.

The rearrangement joins TRBV20-1 to TRBJ2-2; D is unresolved. V dropped 6 bases and J dropped 7 bases, with 12 bases sitting between them. CDR1 is DFQATT, CDR2 SNEGSKA, per germline (reference sequence). The CDR3 length is 12 residues. The CDR3, as DNA: TGCAGTGCACCTCGCCCGGGCGGGGAGCTGTTTTTT. Protein product: CSAPRPGGELFF.

This clonotype was seen a handful of times. One end of the junction does not line up with germline, which may come from a read error. The chain has TRBV7-7 and TRBJ2-3; possible D gene TRBD2, 5 bases. The CDR3 loop spans 15 amino acids. Per the germline V gene, CDR1 is SSHAT and CDR2 is FNYEAQ (reference sequence). The CDR3 region has the DNA TGTGCTAGCAGCTTATCAACTAGTCGCACAGATACGCAGTATTTT. It codes for CASSLSTSRTDTQYF.

V gene TRBV7-2 combines with J gene TRBJ2-7; D is possibly TRBD1 (5 bases). The CDR3 contains 14 residues. Germline V gene sequence: CDR1 SGHTA, CDR2 FQGNSA. V was clipped by 2 bases and J by 6 bases, with 14 bases between them. CDR3 sequence: CASSLRGPHREQYF. In nucleotides, the CDR3 is TGTGCCAGCAGCTTAAGGGGCCCTCATCGCGAGCAGTACTTC.

This chain joins TRBV5-1 and TRBJ2-3; 11 nucleotides match TRBD2. With V trimmed by 4 bases and J by 0 bases, 25 bases remained unmatched. CDR1 SGHRS and CDR2 YFSETQ come from the germline V gene. The CDR3 length is 23 residues. CDR3 sequence: CASSPGGLAGGGSRDLSTDTQYF. CDR3 in DNA: TGCGCCAGCAGCCCGGGAGGGCTAGCGGGGGGCGGGTCTCGGGACCTCAGCACAGATACGCAGTATTTT.